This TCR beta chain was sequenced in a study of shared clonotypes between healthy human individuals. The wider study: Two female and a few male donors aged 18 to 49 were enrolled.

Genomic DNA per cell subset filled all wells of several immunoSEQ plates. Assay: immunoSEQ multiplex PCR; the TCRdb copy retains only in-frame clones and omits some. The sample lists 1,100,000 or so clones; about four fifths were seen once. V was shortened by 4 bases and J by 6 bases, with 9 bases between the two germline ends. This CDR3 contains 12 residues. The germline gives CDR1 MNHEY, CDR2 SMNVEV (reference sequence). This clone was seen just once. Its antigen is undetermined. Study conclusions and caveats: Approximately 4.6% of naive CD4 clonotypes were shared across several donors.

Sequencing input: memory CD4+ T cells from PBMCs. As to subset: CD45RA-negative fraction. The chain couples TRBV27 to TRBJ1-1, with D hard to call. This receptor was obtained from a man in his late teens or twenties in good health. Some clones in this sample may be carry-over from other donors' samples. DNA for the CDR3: TGTGCCAGCAGTTCCCGCGAGGCTGAAGCTTTCTTT. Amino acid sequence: CASSSREAEAFF.